The clone carrying this T cell receptor (beta chain) was recorded at least ten times. What it recognizes is unknown. This specimen belongs to a study of identical twins. General study findings and limits: Weaker excess twin sharing was seen among beta out-of-frame sequences. Conclusions were drawn cross-sectionally by statistical analysis, without following the same donors. High-abundance cord blood beta clonotypes had fewer insertions; memory repertoires showed none.

A template switching step contributed a universal primer site, while unique molecular identifiers were present in the cDNA. One entry per CDR3 protein results from TCRdb running MiXCR on the 5' RACE reads. The table records 350,000 to 400,000 distinct CDR3 sequences, around 9% of them present only once. CDR1 and CDR2 from the germline V gene are SGHRS and YFSETQ. Trimming took 0 bases from V and 6 from J, leaving 20 bases between them. The CDR3 extends over 17 amino acids. The specimen sequenced was naive T cells sorted from blood. This receptor was obtained from a woman aged 45-65 years in good health. V gene TRBV5-1 combines with J gene TRBJ2-3; the D is unclear. CDR3 amino acids: CASSLAHPSHLVDTQYF. CDR3 nucleotide sequence: TGCGCCAGCAGCTTGGCCCACCCATCACACCTCGTGGATACGCAGTATTTT.